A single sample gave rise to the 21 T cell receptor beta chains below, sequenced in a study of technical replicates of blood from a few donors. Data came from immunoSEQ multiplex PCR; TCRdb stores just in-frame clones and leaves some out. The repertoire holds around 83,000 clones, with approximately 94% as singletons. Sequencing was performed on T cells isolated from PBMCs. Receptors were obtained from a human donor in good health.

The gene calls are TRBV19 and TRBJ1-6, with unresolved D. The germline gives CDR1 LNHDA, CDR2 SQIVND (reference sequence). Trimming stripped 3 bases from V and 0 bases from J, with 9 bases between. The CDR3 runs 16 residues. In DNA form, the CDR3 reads TGTGCCAGTAGTATTGAGGGCAGCTCCTATAATTCACCCCTCCACTTT. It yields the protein CASSIEGSSYNSPLHF.

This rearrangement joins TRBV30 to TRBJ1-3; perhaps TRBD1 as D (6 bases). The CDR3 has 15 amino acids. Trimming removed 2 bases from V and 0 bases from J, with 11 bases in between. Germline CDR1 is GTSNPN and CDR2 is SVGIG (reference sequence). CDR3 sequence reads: CAWSYTGISGNTIYF. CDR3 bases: TGTGCCTGGAGTTATACAGGGATCTCTGGAAACACCATATATTTT.

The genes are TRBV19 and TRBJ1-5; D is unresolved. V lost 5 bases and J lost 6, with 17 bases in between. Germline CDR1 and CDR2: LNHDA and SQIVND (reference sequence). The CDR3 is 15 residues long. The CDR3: CASSLEGARSQPQHF. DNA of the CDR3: TGTGCCAGTAGTCTCGAGGGCGCAAGGAGTCAGCCCCAGCATTTT. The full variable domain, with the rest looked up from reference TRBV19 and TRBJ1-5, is DGGITQSPKYLFRKEGQNVTLSCEQNLNHDAMYWYRQDPGQGLRLIYYSQIVNDFQKGDIAEGYSVSREKKESFPLTVTSAQKNPTAFYLCASSLEGARSQPQHFGDGTRLSIL.

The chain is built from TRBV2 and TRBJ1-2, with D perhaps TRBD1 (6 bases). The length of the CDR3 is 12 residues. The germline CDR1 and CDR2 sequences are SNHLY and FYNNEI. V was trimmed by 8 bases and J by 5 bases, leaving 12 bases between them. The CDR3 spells CASGEGEYGYTF. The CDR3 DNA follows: TGTGCCAGCGGCGAGGGGGAGTATGGCTACACCTTC.

CDR3 nucleotides: TGTGCCAGCACCCAAGCGGGCAAACCCGGGGATGGCTACACCTTC. It translates to CASTQAGKPGDGYTF. The rearrangement links TRBV6-5 to TRBJ1-2, with unresolved D. Trimming removed 7 bases from V and 6 bases from J, with 21 bases in between. The CDR3 is made up of 15 amino acids. Germline CDR1 is MNHEY and CDR2 is SVGAGI.

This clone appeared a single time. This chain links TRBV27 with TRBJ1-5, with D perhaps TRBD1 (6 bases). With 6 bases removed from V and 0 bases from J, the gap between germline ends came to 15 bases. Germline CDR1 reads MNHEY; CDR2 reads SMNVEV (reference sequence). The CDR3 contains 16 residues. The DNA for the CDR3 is TGTGCCAGCAGAGTACAGGGAGGGTATAGCAATCAGCCCCAGCATTTT. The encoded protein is CASRVQGGYSNQPQHF.

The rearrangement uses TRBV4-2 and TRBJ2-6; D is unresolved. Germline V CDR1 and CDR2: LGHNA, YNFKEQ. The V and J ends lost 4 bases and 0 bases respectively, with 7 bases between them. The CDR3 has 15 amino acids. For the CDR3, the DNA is TGTGCCAGCAGCCGGCTCCTCTCTGGGGCCAACGTCCTGACTTTC. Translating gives CASSRLLSGANVLTF.

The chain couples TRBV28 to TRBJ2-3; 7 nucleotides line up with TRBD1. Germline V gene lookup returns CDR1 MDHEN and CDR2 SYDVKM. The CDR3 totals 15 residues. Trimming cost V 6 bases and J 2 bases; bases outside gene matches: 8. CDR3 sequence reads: CASRETGASTDTQYF. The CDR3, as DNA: TGTGCCAGCAGGGAAACAGGGGCATCCACAGATACGCAGTATTTT.

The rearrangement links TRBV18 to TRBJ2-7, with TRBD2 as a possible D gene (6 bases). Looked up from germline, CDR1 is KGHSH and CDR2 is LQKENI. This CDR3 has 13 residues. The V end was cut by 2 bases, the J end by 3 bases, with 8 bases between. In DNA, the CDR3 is TGTGCCAGCTCACCAGGGACTTTCTACGAGCAGTACTTC. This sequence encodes CASSPGTFYEQYF.

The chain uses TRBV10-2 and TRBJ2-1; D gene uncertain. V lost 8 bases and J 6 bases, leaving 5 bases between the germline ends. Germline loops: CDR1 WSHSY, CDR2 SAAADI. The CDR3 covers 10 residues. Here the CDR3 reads CASRANEQFF. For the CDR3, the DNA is TGCGCCAGCCGAGCCAATGAGCAGTTCTTC.

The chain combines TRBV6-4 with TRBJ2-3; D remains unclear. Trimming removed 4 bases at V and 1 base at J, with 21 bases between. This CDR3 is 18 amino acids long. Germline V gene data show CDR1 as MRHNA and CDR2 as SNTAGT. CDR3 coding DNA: TGTGCCAGCAGTGCCACTTACTCCGCCGGGTACGGCACAGATACGCAGTATTTT. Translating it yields CASSATYSAGYGTDTQYF.

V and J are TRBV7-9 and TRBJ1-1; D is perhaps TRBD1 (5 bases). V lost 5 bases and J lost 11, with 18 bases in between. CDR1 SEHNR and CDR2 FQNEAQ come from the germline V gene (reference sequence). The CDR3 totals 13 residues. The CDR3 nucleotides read TGTGCCAGCAGCATTACTGGAGGGGAGGTGGCTTTCTTT. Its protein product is CASSITGGEVAFF.

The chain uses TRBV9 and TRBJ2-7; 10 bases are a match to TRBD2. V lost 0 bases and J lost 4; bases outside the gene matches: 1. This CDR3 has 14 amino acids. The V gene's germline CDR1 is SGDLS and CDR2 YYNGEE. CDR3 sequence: CASSVASGSYEQYF. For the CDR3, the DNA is TGTGCCAGCAGCGTAGCTAGCGGGAGTTACGAGCAGTACTTC. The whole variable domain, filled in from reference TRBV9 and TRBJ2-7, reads DSGVTQTPKHLITATGQRVTLRCSPRSGDLSVYWYQQSLDQGLQFLIQYYNGEERAKGNILERFSAQQFPDLHSELNLSSLELGDSALYFCASSVASGSYEQYFGPGTRLTVT.

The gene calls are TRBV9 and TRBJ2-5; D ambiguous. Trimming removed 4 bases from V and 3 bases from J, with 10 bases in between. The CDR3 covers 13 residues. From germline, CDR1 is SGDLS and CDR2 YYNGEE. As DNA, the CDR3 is TGTGCCAGCAGCTCACTCGAAAAAGAGACCCAGTACTTC. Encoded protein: CASSSLEKETQYF.

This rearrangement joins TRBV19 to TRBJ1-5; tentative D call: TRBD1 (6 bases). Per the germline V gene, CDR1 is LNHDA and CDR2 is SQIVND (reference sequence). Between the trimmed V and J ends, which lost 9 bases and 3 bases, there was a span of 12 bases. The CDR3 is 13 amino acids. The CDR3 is CASLGQYNQPQHF. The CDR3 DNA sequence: TGTGCCAGCCTAGGACAGTACAATCAGCCCCAGCATTTT.

The CDR3 DNA reads TGTGCCAGCAGCTCCGGGAGGTACGAGCAGTACTTC. Residues: CASSSGRYEQYF. J is TRBJ2-7 and V is TRBV7-9; TRBD2 matches at 7 bases. The CDR3 loop spans 12 amino acids. CDR1 is SEHNR and CDR2 is FQNEAQ in the germline V gene (reference sequence). The J segment lost 4 bases and the V segment lost 4 bases, leaving 1 base of the junction unmatched.

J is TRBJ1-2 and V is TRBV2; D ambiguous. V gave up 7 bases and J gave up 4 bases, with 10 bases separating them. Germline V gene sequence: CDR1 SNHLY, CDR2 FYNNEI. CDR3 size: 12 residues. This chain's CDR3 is CASTRGAYGYTF. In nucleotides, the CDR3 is TGTGCCAGCACTCGGGGTGCCTATGGCTACACCTTC.

The CDR3: CAWSSKFGDQPQHF. The CDR3 DNA reads TGTGCCTGGAGTTCCAAGTTCGGTGATCAGCCCCAGCATTTT. The chain uses TRBV30 and TRBJ1-5; D is uncertain. Trimming removed 2 bases at V and 5 bases at J, with 13 bases between. CDR1 is GTSNPN and CDR2 is SVGIG in the germline V gene (reference sequence). There are 14 residues in the CDR3.

DNA of the CDR3: TGTGCCAGCAGCTTGGGCGCAGGCAACTATGGCTACACCTTC. This encodes CASSLGAGNYGYTF. This rearrangement joins TRBV5-6 to TRBJ1-2; D is unclear. Germline loops: CDR1 SGHDT, CDR2 YYEEEE. Trimming pared 0 bases from V and 2 bases from J, leaving 8 bases between. This CDR3 contains 14 residues.

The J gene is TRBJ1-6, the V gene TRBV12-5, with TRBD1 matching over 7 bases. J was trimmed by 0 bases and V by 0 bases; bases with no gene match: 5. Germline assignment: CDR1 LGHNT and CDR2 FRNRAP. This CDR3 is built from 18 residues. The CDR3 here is CASGLVRTGDSYNSPLHF. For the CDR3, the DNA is TGTGCTAGTGGTTTGGTACGAACAGGGGACTCCTATAATTCACCCCTCCACTTT.

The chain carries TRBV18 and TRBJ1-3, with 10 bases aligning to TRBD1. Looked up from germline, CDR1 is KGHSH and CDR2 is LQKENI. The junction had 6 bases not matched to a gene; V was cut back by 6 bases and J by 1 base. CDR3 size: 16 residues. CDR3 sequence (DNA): TGTGCCAGCTCTCCGGGACAGGGGTCTTCTGGAAACACCATATATTTT. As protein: CASSPGQGSSGNTIYF.